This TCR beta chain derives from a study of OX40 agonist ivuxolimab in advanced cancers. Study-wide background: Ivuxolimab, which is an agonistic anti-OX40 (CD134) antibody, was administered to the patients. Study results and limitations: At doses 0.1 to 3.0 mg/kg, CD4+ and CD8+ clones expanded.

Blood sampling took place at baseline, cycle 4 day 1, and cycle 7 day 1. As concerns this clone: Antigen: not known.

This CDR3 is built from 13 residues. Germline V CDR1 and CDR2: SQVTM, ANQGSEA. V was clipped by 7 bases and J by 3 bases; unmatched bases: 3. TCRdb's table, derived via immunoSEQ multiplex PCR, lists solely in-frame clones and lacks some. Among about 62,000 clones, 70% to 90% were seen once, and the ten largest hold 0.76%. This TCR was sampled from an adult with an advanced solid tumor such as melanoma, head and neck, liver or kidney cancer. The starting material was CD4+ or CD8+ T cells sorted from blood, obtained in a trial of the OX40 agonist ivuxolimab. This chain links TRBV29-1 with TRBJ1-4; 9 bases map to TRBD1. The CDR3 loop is CSGGDRANEKLFF. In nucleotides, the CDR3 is TGCAGCGGGGGGGACAGGGCTAATGAAAAACTGTTTTTT.